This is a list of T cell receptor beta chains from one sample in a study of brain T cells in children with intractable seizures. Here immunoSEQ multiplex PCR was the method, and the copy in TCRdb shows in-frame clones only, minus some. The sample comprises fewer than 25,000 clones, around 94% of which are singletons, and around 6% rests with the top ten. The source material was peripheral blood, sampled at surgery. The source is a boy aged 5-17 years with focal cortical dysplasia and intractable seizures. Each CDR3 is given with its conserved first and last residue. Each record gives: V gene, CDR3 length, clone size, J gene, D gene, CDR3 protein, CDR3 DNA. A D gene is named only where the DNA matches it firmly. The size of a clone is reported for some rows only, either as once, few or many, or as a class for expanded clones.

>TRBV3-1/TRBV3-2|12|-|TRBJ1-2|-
CASSQGGGGYTF
TGTGCCAGCAGCCAAGGAGGGGGAGGCTACACCTTC
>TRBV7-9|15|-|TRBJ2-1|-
CASREAQSSYNEQFF
TGTGCCAGCAGAGAGGCCCAGAGCTCCTACAATGAGCAGTTCTTC
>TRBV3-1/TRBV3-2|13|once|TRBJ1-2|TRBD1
CASSRQGNYGYTF
TGTGCCAGCAGCCGACAGGGGAACTATGGCTACACCTTC
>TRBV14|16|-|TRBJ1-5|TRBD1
CASSHGQGAGNQPQHF
TGTGCCAGCAGCCACGGTCAGGGGGCTGGCAATCAGCCCCAGCATTTT
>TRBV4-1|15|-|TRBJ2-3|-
CASSPMGAGTDTQYF
TGCGCCAGCAGCCCGATGGGAGCGGGCACAGATACGCAGTATTTT
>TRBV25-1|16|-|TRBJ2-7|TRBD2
CASSEYSGGASVEQYF
TGTGCCAGCAGTGAATATTCCGGGGGGGCCTCGGTCGAGCAGTACTTC
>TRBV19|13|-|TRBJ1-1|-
CASTIDLGSEAFF
TGTGCCAGTACCATAGATCTCGGAAGCGAAGCTTTCTTT
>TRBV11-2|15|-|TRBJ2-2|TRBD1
CASSSTGITGGELFF
TGTGCCAGCAGCTCGACAGGGATTACAGGCGGGGAGCTGTTTTTT
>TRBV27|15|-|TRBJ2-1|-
CASSPLRLPYNEQFF
TGTGCCAGCAGTCCCCTACGGTTACCCTACAATGAGCAGTTCTTC
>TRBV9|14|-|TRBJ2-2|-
CASSSQGNTGELFF
TGTGCCAGCAGCTCACAGGGGAACACCGGGGAGCTGTTTTTT
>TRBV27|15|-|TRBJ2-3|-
CASSSGRPRPDTQYF
TGTGCCAGCAGTTCGGGCCGGCCGAGGCCAGATACGCAGTATTTT
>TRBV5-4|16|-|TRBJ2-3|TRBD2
CASSWDPSGGGHTQYF
TGTGCCAGCAGCTGGGATCCTAGCGGGGGGGGGCATACGCAGTATTTT
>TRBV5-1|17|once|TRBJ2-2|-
CASSLEGQLVYTGELFF
TGCGCCAGCAGCTTGGAGGGCCAACTTGTTTATACCGGGGAGCTGTTTTTT
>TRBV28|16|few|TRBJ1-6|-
CASSPGGSSYNSPLHF
TGTGCCAGCAGTCCTGGGGGGAGCTCCTATAATTCACCCCTCCACTTT
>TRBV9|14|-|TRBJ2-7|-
CASSSEGGSYEQYF
TGTGCCAGCAGCTCAGAGGGGGGGAGCTACGAGCAGTACTTC
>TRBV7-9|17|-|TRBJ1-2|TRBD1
CASSLVDRAAIYYGYTF
TGTGCCAGCAGCTTAGTGGACAGGGCCGCTATTTACTATGGCTACACCTTC
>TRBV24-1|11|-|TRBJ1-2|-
CATSDGNGYTF
TGTGCCACCAGTGATGGGAATGGCTACACCTTC
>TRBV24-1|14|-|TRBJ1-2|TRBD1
CATSGTRDSYGYTF
TGTGCCACCAGTGGTACCCGGGACAGCTATGGCTACACCTTC
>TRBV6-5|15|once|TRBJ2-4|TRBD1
CASMVGTGVKNIQYF
TGTGCCAGCATGGTGGGAACAGGGGTCAAAAACATTCAGTACTTC
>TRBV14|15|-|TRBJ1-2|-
CASSPNMGGLGGYTF
TGTGCCAGCAGCCCCAACATGGGGGGGCTGGGAGGCTACACCTTC
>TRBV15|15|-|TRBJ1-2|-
CATSRDPAGNYGYTF
TGTGCCACCAGCAGAGATCCCGCAGGGAACTATGGCTACACCTTC
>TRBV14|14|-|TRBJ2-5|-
CASKVGVNWETQYF
TGTGCCAGCAAGGTTGGGGTGAACTGGGAGACCCAGTACTTC
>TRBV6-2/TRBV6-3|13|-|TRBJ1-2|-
CASSVGNPQGYTF
TGTGCCAGCAGCGTAGGGAATCCCCAAGGCTACACCTTC
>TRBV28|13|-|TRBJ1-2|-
CASSDGQFGGYTF
TGTGCCAGCAGTGATGGACAGTTCGGGGGCTACACCTTC
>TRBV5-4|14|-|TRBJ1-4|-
CASSNRVDDEKLFF
TGTGCCAGCAGCAATAGGGTTGACGATGAAAAACTGTTTTTT
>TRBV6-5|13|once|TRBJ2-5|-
CASSPQGRETQYF
TGTGCCAGCAGTCCACAGGGGAGGGAGACCCAGTACTTC
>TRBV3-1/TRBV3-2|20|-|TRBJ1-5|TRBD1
CASSFNEGAVGTGVNQPQHF
TGTGCCAGCAGCTTCAATGAGGGAGCCGTCGGGACAGGGGTCAATCAGCCCCAGCATTTT
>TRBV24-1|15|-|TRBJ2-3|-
CATSDEGRGDDTQYF
TGTGCCACCAGTGATGAGGGGAGAGGGGACGATACGCAGTATTTT